One and the same sample provided the 16 T cell receptor beta chains below, sequenced in a study of molecular identifiers for immune sequencing clone quantification. TCRdb passed the PCR reads through MiXCR, listing each CDR3 protein once. Of more than 250,000 distinct CDR3 sequences listed, about a fifth were seen once; the top ten hold over 0.7%. Specimen: naive CD8+ T cells from blood, with Jurkat cell RNA spiked in. Subset of the sample: FACS-sorted CD8+CD4-CCR7+CD45RA+ naive T cells. The receptor set was obtained from a human donor in good health. Some libraries in this study had Jurkat cell RNA spiked in.

On this clonotype: One end of the junction does not line up with germline, which may come from a read error. The chain recombines TRBV12-3 or TRBV12-4 with TRBJ1-2, with no clear D. The CDR3 is 13 residues long. CDR3 sequence: CASGLTPVYGYTF. The CDR3 bases are TGTGCCAGCGGTTTGACACCCGTCTATGGCTACACCTTC.

As to this clonotype: Sequence at one end of the junction differs from germline and may be a read error. The DNA for the CDR3 is TGCGCCAGTAGCCACGGGACAGGGGGCATGAACACTGAAGCTTTCTTT. This gives the protein CASSHGTGGMNTEAFF. The rearrangement uses TRBV4-3 and TRBJ1-1, with 12 bases that match TRBD1. CDR1 is LGHNA and CDR2 is YSLEER in the germline V gene. The CDR3 has 16 residues.

Comments on this clonotype: A clone one base away is much larger, so this may be a read error. CDR3 sequence reads: CASSPFEGIMEKLVF. CDR3 DNA sequence: TGTGCCAGCAGCCCTTTTGAGGGCATAATGGAAAAACTGGTTTTT. The V call is TRBV6-5, the J call TRBJ1-4, with unresolved D. The CDR3 is 15 amino acids. From germline, CDR1 is MNHEY and CDR2 SVGAGI.

This clonotype was seen ten or more times. The CDR3 reads CASKRTFNEQFF. The CDR3 DNA reads as TGTGCCAGCAAGCGAACATTCAATGAGCAGTTCTTC. This chain connects TRBV27 to TRBJ2-1; D is ambiguous. The CDR3 runs to 12 residues. Germline loops: CDR1 MNHEY, CDR2 SMNVEV (reference sequence). The V end lost 7 bases, the J end lost 6 bases, and 10 bases lay between the germline ends.

The rearrangement joins TRBV3-1 to TRBJ2-7; 8 bases match TRBD2. J lost 2 bases, V lost 0 bases, and 6 bases had no gene match. This CDR3 has 16 residues. Germline V gene sequence: CDR1 LGHDT, CDR2 YNNKEL (reference sequence). CDR3 in DNA: TGTGCCAGCAGCCAAGATCTGGCGGGGGGCCCCTACGAGCAGTACTTC. This encodes CASSQDLAGGPYEQYF.

This clonotype was detected many times. DNA of the CDR3: TGCGCCAGCAGCTTTGCTAGCGGCTACGAGCAGTACTTC. Translation gives CASSFASGYEQYF. This rearrangement joins TRBV5-1 to TRBJ2-7, with 7 bases that match TRBD2. The CDR3 spans 13 residues. The V and J ends lost 2 bases and 3 bases, in that order; junction bases with no gene match: 2. In germline, CDR1 is SGHRS, CDR2 YFSETQ.

The chain uses TRBV6-5 and TRBJ1-2, with 8 bases aligning to TRBD1. CDR1 and CDR2 (germline): MNHEY, SVGAGI. The CDR3 has 20 amino acids. Trimming cost V 2 bases and J 4 bases; bases outside gene matches: 21. Written as DNA, the CDR3 is TGTGCCAGCAGTTACCTTAACCGTCCCGTCGCACAGGGGGTCGGCTATGGCTACACCTTC. It yields the protein CASSYLNRPVAQGVGYGYTF.

This clonotype occurred many times. The chain joins TRBV19 to TRBJ2-3, with D hard to call. The germline CDR1 and CDR2 sequences are LNHDA and SQIVND (reference sequence). This CDR3 has 15 residues. Trimming cost V 3 bases and J 1 base, with 11 bases left between them. The CDR3 here is CASSILATRTDTQYF. The CDR3 coding sequence is TGTGCCAGTAGTATTCTGGCGACCCGCACAGATACGCAGTATTTT.

This clonotype was counted between two and nine times. CDR3 residues: CSARVRSRGEGELFF. CDR3 nucleotide sequence: TGCAGTGCTAGAGTAAGGAGTCGCGGCGAGGGGGAGCTGTTTTTT. The chain links TRBV20-1 to TRBJ2-2; the D is unclear. Germline V gene sequence: CDR1 DFQATT, CDR2 SNEGSKA (reference sequence). Trimming removed 1 base at V and 8 bases at J, with 17 bases between. The CDR3 runs 15 residues.

This clonotype was seen at least ten times. The chain combines TRBV9 with TRBJ2-1, with D maybe TRBD2 (5 bases). The CDR3 runs 15 residues. Trimming cost V 0 bases and J 2 bases, with 9 bases left between them. Germline CDR1 and CDR2: SGDLS and YYNGEE. CDR3 sequence: CASSVGRNAYNEQFF. DNA for the CDR3: TGTGCCAGCAGCGTAGGGAGGAACGCCTACAATGAGCAGTTCTTC.

Remarks on this clonotype: This may come from a read error, since a much larger clone is one base off. The chain links TRBV4-1 to TRBJ1-4; D gene unclear. CDR1 and CDR2 from the germline V gene are MGHRA and YSYEKL. This CDR3 region has 14 residues. Trimming stripped 0 bases from V and 8 bases from J, with 10 bases between. The DNA of the CDR3 is TGCGCCAGCAGCCAAGATGCAAGACCGGAAAAACTGTTTTTT. This gives the protein CASSQDARPEKLFF.

This clonotype showed up many times. The chain employs TRBV6-2 or TRBV6-3 and TRBJ1-1; no clear D gene. Looked up from germline, CDR1 is MNHEY and CDR2 is SVGEGT. CDR3 size: 12 residues. Deletions cut 8 bases from V and 1 base from J, with 8 bases between. The chain's CDR3 is CASETKNTEAFF. The CDR3 DNA reads TGTGCCAGCGAAACAAAGAACACTGAAGCTTTCTTT.

The genes are TRBV18 and TRBJ2-3, with 10 positions matching TRBD2. With V trimmed by 3 bases and J by 4 bases, 7 bases remained unmatched. Germline V gene lookup returns CDR1 KGHSH and CDR2 LQKENI. This CDR3 spans 16 amino acids. CDR3 protein: CASSPAAGGLADTQYF. Here the CDR3 DNA reads TGTGCCAGCTCACCTGCAGCGGGGGGGCTCGCAGATACGCAGTATTTT.

This clonotype occurred many times. The gene calls are TRBV7-3 and TRBJ2-3; 9 positions agree with TRBD2. Trimming cost V 1 base and J 2 bases; bases outside gene matches: 13. The CDR3 runs 19 residues. CDR1 is SGHTA, CDR2 FQGTGA, per germline. In nucleotides, the CDR3 is TGTGCCAGCAGCTTAATTGGTTTTAGCGGGAGATTGTTCACAGATACGCAGTATTTT. This codes for CASSLIGFSGRLFTDTQYF.

The table lists this clonotype with many counts. V gene TRBV20-1 combines with J gene TRBJ2-2; D gene ambiguous. Per germline, CDR1 DFQATT and CDR2 SNEGSKA (reference sequence). Trimming removed 4 bases at V and 2 bases at J, with 8 bases between. The length of the CDR3 is 13 residues. CDR3 residues: CSAMGRNTGELFF. DNA for the CDR3: TGCAGTGCTATGGGCAGAAACACCGGGGAGCTGTTTTTT.

This clonotype has ten or more counts. The chain recombines TRBV9 with TRBJ1-5; D possibly corresponds to TRBD1 (6 bases). The CDR3 length is 16 residues. Germline V lookup: CDR1 SGDLS, CDR2 YYNGEE. Trimming pared 1 base from V and 1 base from J, leaving 12 bases between. This CDR3 is CASSVPRGDSNQPQHF. The CDR3 nucleotides read TGTGCCAGCAGCGTACCCAGGGGCGACAGCAATCAGCCCCAGCATTTT.